The present T cell receptor (beta chain) was sequenced within a study of T-cell memory formation after mild COVID-19. The overall study: TCR clusters were largely donor specific.

General study points: Contracting clones localized mainly to CM and EM when CD4+ and mainly to EMRA when CD8+. Pre-infection memory already had some responding clones, implying cross-reactive memory joined.

5'RACE primed at constant segments yielded TCR alpha and TCR beta cDNA libraries bearing sample barcodes and UMIs. TCRdb reanalysed the 5' RACE reads using MiXCR and keeps one entry per CDR3 protein. This sample has around 340,000 distinct CDR3 sequences; roughly an eighth occur once, and the top ten carry around 22%. There are a few counts of this clonotype. Antigen unknown. Per the germline V gene, CDR1 is LGHDT and CDR2 is YNNKEL (reference sequence). Trimming at V came to 6 bases and at J to 2 bases, leaving 11 bases not matched to a gene. The CDR3 totals 16 residues. The sequencing input was PBMCs or a T cell subset sorted from them (not recorded which). J is TRBJ2-3 and V is TRBV3-1, with 7 nucleotides matching TRBD2. The receptor's source is a man in his late teens or twenties who had mild COVID-19 (a few samples of this study predate the infection). Cell type and time point are not known. The CDR3 DNA follows: TGTGCCAGCAGTCCTCCGAGCGGGGCCTTCACAGATACGCAGTATTTT. Its protein product is CASSPPSGAFTDTQYF.